A selection of T cell receptor beta chains follows, all from one sample in a study of PD-1 blockade in classical Hodgkin lymphoma. The assay was immunoSEQ multiplex PCR, and TCRdb's table has in-frame clones only and misses some. The data contain about 25,000 clones, 94% of them seen just once; the ten biggest clones take up around 3.9%. Sequenced: peripheral blood mononuclear cells (PBMCs). Source of these receptors: a human donor with classical Hodgkin lymphoma. The CDR3 runs from the conserved cysteine through the conserved F or W. A D gene is named only where the DNA matches it firmly. Rows give clone size only sometimes, using once, few, many, or a class for an expanded clone.

NA	18	NA	TRBV5-5	TRBJ1-1	CASSLVPGRTAGDTEAFF	TGTGCCAGCAGCTTGGTTCCAGGGCGGACGGCTGGAGACACTGAAGCTTTCTTT
NA	15	TRBD1	TRBV4-1	TRBJ1-2	CASSQAGQGISGYTF	TGCGCCAGCAGCCAAGCGGGACAGGGGATTAGCGGCTACACCTTC
NA	14	NA	TRBV5-1	TRBJ2-1	CASSPVTSFHEQFF	TGCGCCAGCAGCCCGGTGACTAGTTTTCATGAGCAGTTCTTC
NA	14	NA	TRBV15	TRBJ1-2	CATSGCGKTYGYTF	TGTGCCACCAGCGGGTGTGGAAAGACCTATGGCTACACCTTC
NA	18	TRBD2	TRBV4-3	TRBJ2-1	CASSQGLIAGGIYNEQFF	TGCGCCAGCAGCCAAGGCCTAATAGCGGGAGGTATCTACAATGAGCAGTTCTTC
NA	17	NA	TRBV7-8	TRBJ2-7	CASSLPRARQLTYEQYF	TGTGCCAGCAGCTTACCCCGCGCACGACAACTAACCTACGAGCAGTACTTC
once	15	NA	TRBV6-6	TRBJ1-1	CASSYTTVMNTEAFF	TGTGCCAGCAGTTACACAACAGTTATGAACACTGAAGCTTTCTTT
NA	14	NA	TRBV15	TRBJ2-5	CATSRRRNQETQYF	TGTGCCACCAGCAGGAGACGGAACCAAGAGACCCAGTACTTC
NA	18	NA	TRBV4-3	TRBJ2-3	CASSQDLSPGRGTDTQYF	TGCGCCAGCAGCCAAGATTTATCCCCAGGGCGGGGCACAGATACGCAGTATTTT
once	16	TRBD1	TRBV30	TRBJ1-2	CAWRALTGQGRGGYTF	TGTGCCTGGAGAGCTCTGACTGGACAGGGACGGGGAGGCTACACCTTC
NA	16	TRBD2	TRBV5-4	TRBJ2-5	CASSRGGLGSQETQYF	TGTGCCAGCAGCCGCGGGGGACTAGGGTCACAAGAGACCCAGTACTTC
NA	13	NA	TRBV7-9	TRBJ1-1	CASSFLFNTEAFF	TGTGCCAGCAGCTTCCTTTTTAACACTGAAGCTTTCTTT
NA	15	TRBD1	TRBV30	TRBJ1-5	CAWSPPGQGSQPQHF	TGTGCCTGGAGTCCTCCGGGACAGGGGTCTCAGCCCCAGCATTTT
NA	13	NA	TRBV27	TRBJ2-3	CASSPTPPDTQYF	TGTGCCAGCAGTCCCACCCCTCCAGATACGCAGTATTTT
NA	12	NA	TRBV28	TRBJ1-2	CASSGVGYGYTF	TGTGCCAGCAGCGGGGTAGGCTATGGCTACACCTTC
NA	12	NA	TRBV6-5	TRBJ2-3	CASSPLGGTQYF	TGTGCCAGCAGCCCCCTCGGCGGGACGCAGTATTTT
NA	15	TRBD2	TRBV11-3	TRBJ2-1	CASSLSSGSYNEQFF	TGTGCCAGCAGCTTGTCTAGCGGCTCCTACAATGAGCAGTTCTTC
NA	16	NA	TRBV4-1	TRBJ2-3	CASSPHETTPTDTQYF	TGCGCCAGCAGCCCACACGAAACTACACCCACAGATACGCAGTATTTT
NA	19	TRBD1	TRBV5-1	TRBJ2-1	CASSFLGQGSGRSYNEQFF	TGCGCCAGCAGCTTTCTGGGACAGGGGTCGGGTAGGTCCTACAATGAGCAGTTCTTC
NA	13	NA	TRBV9	TRBJ1-3	CASSVGSGNTIYF	TGTGCCAGCAGCGTAGGAAGTGGCAACACCATATATTTT
NA	15	NA	TRBV5-6	TRBJ1-3	CASSLEGTSGNTIYF	TGTGCCAGCAGCCTGGAGGGGACCTCTGGAAACACCATATATTTT
NA	12	NA	TRBV6-1	TRBJ2-7	CASSAGFHEQYF	TGTGCCAGCAGTGCAGGGTTCCACGAGCAGTACTTC
once	15	NA	TRBV5-1	TRBJ2-3	CASSLTRPSTDTQYF	TGCGCCAGCAGCTTGACCAGACCTAGCACAGATACGCAGTATTTT
NA	17	NA	TRBV18	TRBJ1-5	CASSPPSWDPSNQPQHF	TGTGCCAGCTCACCCCCAAGCTGGGACCCTAGCAATCAGCCCCAGCATTTT
NA	15	NA	TRBV4-2	TRBJ2-1	CASSQAVRGDNEQFF	TGTGCCAGCAGCCAAGCCGTCAGGGGGGACAATGAGCAGTTCTTC
NA	17	TRBD1	TRBV4-3	TRBJ2-1	CASSQDSGQGSYNEQFF	TGCGCCAGCAGCCAAGATTCGGGACAGGGGTCCTACAATGAGCAGTTCTTC
NA	15	TRBD1	TRBV27	TRBJ2-5	CASSLNRGRGETQYF	TGTGCCAGCAGTTTAAACAGGGGAAGGGGGGAGACCCAGTACTTC
NA	14	NA	TRBV18	TRBJ1-2	CASSPSWGDYGYTF	TGTGCCAGCTCACCTAGCTGGGGCGACTATGGCTACACCTTC
NA	18	TRBD1	TRBV4-1	TRBJ1-6	CASSQNTDRSSYNSPLHF	TGCGCCAGCAGCCAAAATACGGACAGGAGCTCCTATAATTCACCCCTCCACTTT
NA	13	NA	TRBV29-1	TRBJ1-3	CSAGLGAGNTIYF	TGCAGCGCTGGTCTTGGCGCTGGAAACACCATATATTTT
NA	16	TRBD2	TRBV6-5	TRBJ2-7	CASSYSRPSGRYEQYF	TGTGCCAGCAGTTACTCAAGGCCTAGCGGGAGATACGAGCAGTACTTC
NA	13	NA	TRBV30	TRBJ2-7	CAWSNTNKDEQYF	TGTGCCTGGAGTAATACGAATAAGGACGAGCAGTACTTC
few	13	NA	TRBV6-1	TRBJ1-5	CASRRAGNQPQHF	TGTGCCAGCAGGAGGGCAGGGAATCAGCCCCAGCATTTT
NA	13	NA	TRBV9	TRBJ2-1	CASSPYEYNEQFF	TGTGCCAGCAGCCCCTATGAGTACAATGAGCAGTTCTTC
once	12	NA	TRBV30	TRBJ1-3	CAWRSTGNTIYF	TGTGCCTGGAGAAGTACCGGAAACACCATATATTTT
NA	10	NA	TRBV2	TRBJ1-1	CASRRQSAFF	TGTGCCAGTCGGCGGCAAAGTGCTTTCTTT
NA	15	NA	TRBV6-1	TRBJ2-6	CASSEGLSGANVLTF	TGTGCCAGCAGTGAAGGTCTGTCTGGGGCCAACGTCCTGACTTTC
NA	15	TRBD1	TRBV9	TRBJ2-7	CASSVGGQGYYEQYF	TGTGCCAGCAGCGTAGGGGGACAGGGTTACTACGAGCAGTACTTC
NA	14	TRBD1	TRBV9	TRBJ2-1	CASSAAYRGNEQFF	TGTGCCAGCAGCGCTGCCTACAGGGGCAATGAGCAGTTCTTC
NA	16	TRBD1	TRBV2	TRBJ2-7	CASYHRTGTVSYEQYF	TGTGCCAGCTATCACCGAACCGGGACAGTCTCCTACGAGCAGTACTTC
NA	16	TRBD1	TRBV19	TRBJ1-5	CASSKRTGAADQPQHF	TGTGCCAGTAGTAAGAGGACAGGGGCTGCCGATCAGCCCCAGCATTTT
NA	17	NA	TRBV7-2	TRBJ2-2	CASSLRAGASNTGELFF	TGTGCCAGCAGCTTAAGGGCGGGGGCCTCAAACACCGGGGAGCTGTTTTTT
once	18	TRBD2	TRBV19	TRBJ2-1	CASSISASGRPPYNEQFF	TGTGCCAGTAGTATTAGTGCTAGCGGGAGGCCACCCTACAATGAGCAGTTCTTC
NA	17	TRBD2	TRBV5-1	TRBJ2-3	CASSLELAGGSTDTQYF	TGCGCCAGCAGCTTGGAGCTAGCGGGGGGAAGCACAGATACGCAGTATTTT
NA	14	TRBD1	TRBV9	TRBJ1-3	CASSTGGEGNTIYF	TGTGCCAGCAGCACAGGGGGCGAAGGAAACACCATATATTTT
NA	13	NA	TRBV5-1	TRBJ2-5	CASSPRARETQYF	TGCGCCAGCAGCCCCCGGGCCCGAGAGACCCAGTACTTC
NA	14	NA	TRBV29-1	TRBJ2-7	CSVETGTPPYEQYF	TGCAGCGTTGAGACCGGGACACCTCCCTACGAGCAGTACTTC
NA	10	NA	TRBV29-1	TRBJ2-1	CSVGGWEQFF	TGCAGCGTTGGAGGTTGGGAGCAGTTCTTC
NA	14	NA	TRBV28	TRBJ1-5	CASRGPTRNQPQHF	TGTGCCAGCAGGGGCCCGACCCGCAATCAGCCCCAGCATTTT
once	15	NA	TRBV10-3	TRBJ1-5	CAISDAGKGNQPQHF	TGTGCCATCAGTGATGCAGGGAAAGGCAATCAGCCCCAGCATTTT
NA	14	NA	TRBV5-6	TRBJ1-2	CASSLGRVEGGYTF	TGTGCCAGCAGCTTGGGCAGGGTAGAAGGTGGCTACACCTTC
NA	15	TRBD1	TRBV27	TRBJ2-7	CASSLSPGQQLEQYF	TGTGCCAGCAGCCTTAGTCCGGGACAGCAATTGGAGCAGTACTTC
NA	18	TRBD1	TRBV28	TRBJ1-6	CASNAPGQGSSYNSPLHF	TGTGCCAGCAACGCTCCGGGACAGGGGAGCTCCTATAATTCACCCCTCCACTTT